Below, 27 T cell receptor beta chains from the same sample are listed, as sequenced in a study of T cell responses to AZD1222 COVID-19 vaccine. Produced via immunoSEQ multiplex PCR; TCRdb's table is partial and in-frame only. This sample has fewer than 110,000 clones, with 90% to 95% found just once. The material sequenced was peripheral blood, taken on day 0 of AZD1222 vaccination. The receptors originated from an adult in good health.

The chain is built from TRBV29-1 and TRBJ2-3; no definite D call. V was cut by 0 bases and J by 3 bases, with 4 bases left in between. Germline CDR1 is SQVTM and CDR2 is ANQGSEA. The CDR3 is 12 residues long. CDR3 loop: CSVEEGTDTQYF. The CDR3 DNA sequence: TGCAGCGTTGAAGAGGGGACAGATACGCAGTATTTT.

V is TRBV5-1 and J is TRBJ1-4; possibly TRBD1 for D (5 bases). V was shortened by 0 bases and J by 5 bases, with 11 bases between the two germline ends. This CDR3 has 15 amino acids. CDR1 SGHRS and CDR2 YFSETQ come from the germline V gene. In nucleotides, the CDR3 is TGCGCCAGCAGCTTGGACGGGACCGGGAATGAAAAACTGTTTTTT. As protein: CASSLDGTGNEKLFF.

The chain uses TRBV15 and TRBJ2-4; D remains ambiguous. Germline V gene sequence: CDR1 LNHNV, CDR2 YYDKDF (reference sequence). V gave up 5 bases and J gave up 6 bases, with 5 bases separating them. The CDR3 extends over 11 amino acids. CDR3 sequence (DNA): TGTGCCACCAGCCGGAGAAACATTCAGTACTTC. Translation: CATSRRNIQYF.

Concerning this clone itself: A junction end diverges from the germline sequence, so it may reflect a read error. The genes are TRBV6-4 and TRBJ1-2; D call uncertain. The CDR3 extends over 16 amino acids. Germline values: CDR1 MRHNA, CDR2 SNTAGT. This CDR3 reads CASSDLFRDHFYSYTF. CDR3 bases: TGTGCCAGCAGTGACTTGTTCAGAGATCACTTCTATAGCTACACCTTC.

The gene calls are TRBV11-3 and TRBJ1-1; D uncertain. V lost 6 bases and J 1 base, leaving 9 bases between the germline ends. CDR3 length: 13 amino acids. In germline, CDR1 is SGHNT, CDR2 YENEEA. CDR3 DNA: TGTGCCAGCAGTTCACGACCGAACACTGAAGCTTTCTTT. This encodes CASSSRPNTEAFF.

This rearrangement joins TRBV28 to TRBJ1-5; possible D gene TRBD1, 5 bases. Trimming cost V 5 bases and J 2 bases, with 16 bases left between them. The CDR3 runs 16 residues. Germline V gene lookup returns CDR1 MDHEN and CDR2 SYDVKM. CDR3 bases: TGTGCCAGCAGTACTGGGGGGGGAGAAGGCAATCAGCCCCAGCATTTT. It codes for CASSTGGGEGNQPQHF.

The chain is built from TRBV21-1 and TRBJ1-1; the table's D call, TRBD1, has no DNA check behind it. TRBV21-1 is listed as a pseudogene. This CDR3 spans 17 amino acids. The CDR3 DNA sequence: TGTGCCAGCAGCAACGGCCCCAACCAGGGGTCGGTTCGTATTCTTTTCTTT. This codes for CASSNGPNQGSVRILFF.

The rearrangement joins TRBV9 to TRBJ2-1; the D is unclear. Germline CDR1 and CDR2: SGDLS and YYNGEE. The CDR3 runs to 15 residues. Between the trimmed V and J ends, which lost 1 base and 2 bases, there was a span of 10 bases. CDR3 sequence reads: CASSVRADPYNEQFF. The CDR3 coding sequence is TGTGCCAGCAGCGTAAGGGCCGACCCCTACAATGAGCAGTTCTTC.

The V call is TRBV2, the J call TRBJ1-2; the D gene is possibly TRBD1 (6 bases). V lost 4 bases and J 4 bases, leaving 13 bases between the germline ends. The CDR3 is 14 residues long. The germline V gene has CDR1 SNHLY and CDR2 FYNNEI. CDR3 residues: CASSVDRFSYGYTF. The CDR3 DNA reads TGTGCCAGCAGTGTTGACAGGTTTTCCTATGGCTACACCTTC.

CDR3 region: CASSPELQSYNEQFF. The CDR3 bases are TGCGCCAGCAGCCCCGAACTACAGTCCTACAATGAGCAGTTCTTC. The gene calls are TRBV5-1 and TRBJ2-1; D ambiguous. Germline CDR1 and CDR2: SGHRS and YFSETQ. This CDR3 comprises 15 residues. Trimming removed 4 bases from V and 1 base from J, with 12 bases in between.

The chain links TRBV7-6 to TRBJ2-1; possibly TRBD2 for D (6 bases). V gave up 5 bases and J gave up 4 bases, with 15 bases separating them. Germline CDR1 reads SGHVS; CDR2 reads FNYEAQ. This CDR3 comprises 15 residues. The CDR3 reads CASSRVAGRYNEQFF. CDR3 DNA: TGTGCCAGCAGCCGCGTAGCAGGGAGGTACAATGAGCAGTTCTTC.

CDR3 nucleotides: TGTGCCAGCAGCTCTATCGGTAGCTACGAGCAGTACTTC. It translates to CASSSIGSYEQYF. This sequence joins TRBV7-2 and TRBJ2-7, with no clear D. Trimming took off 4 bases at V and 3 bases at J, with 10 bases between the two ends. Germline CDR1 SGHTA, CDR2 FQGNSA. The length of the CDR3 is 13 residues.

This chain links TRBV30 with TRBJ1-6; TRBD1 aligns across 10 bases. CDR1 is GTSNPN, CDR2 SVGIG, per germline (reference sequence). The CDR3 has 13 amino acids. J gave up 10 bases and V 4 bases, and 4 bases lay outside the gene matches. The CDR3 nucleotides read TGTGCCTGGATGGGACAGGGGACCTCACCCCTCCACTTT. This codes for CAWMGQGTSPLHF.

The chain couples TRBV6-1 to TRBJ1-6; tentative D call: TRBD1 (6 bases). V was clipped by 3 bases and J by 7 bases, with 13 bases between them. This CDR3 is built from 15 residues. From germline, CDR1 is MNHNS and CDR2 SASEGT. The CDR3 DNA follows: TGTGCCAGCAGTGACAGGGGTCCCAAGAATTCACCCCTCCACTTT. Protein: CASSDRGPKNSPLHF.

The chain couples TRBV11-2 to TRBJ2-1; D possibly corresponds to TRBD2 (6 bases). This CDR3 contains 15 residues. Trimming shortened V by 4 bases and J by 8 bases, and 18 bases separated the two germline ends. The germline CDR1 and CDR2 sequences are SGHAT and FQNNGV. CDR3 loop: CASSSRRGVGDEQFF. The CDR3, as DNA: TGTGCCAGCAGCTCTAGGCGGGGCGTTGGCGATGAGCAGTTCTTC.

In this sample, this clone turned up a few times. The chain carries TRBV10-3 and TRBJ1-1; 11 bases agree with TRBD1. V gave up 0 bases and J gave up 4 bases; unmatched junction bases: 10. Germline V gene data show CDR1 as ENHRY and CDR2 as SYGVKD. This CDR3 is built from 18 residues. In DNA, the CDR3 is TGTGCCATCAGTGAGTCGAAGGGGGGGACAGGGGGTGCCACTGAAGCTTTCTTT. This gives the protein CAISESKGGTGGATEAFF.

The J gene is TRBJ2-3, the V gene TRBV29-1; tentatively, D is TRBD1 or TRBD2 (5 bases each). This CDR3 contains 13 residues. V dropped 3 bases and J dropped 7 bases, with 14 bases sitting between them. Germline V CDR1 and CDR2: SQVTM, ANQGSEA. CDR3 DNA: TGCAGCGTTGATAATGCAGGGACGAATACGCAGTATTTT. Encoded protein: CSVDNAGTNTQYF.

CDR3 protein: CASSQGLAGGRQGLEQFF. The CDR3 nucleotides read TGTGCCAGCAGCCAAGGTCTCGCGGGGGGCCGGCAGGGTCTTGAGCAGTTCTTC. The chain employs TRBV14 and TRBJ2-1, with 8 bases identical to TRBD2. CDR1 and CDR2 from the germline V gene are SGHDN and FVKESK. V was clipped by 1 base and J by 9 bases; unmatched bases: 17. The CDR3 is 18 residues long.

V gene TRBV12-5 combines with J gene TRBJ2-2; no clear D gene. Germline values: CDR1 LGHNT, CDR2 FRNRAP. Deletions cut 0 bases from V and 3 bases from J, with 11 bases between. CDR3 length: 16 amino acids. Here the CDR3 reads CASGLVRDLYTGELFF. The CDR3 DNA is TGTGCTAGTGGTTTGGTACGAGACTTATACACCGGGGAGCTGTTTTTT.

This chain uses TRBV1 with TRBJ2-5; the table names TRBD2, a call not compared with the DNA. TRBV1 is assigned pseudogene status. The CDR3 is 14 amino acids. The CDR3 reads CTSSRDYRIGTQYF. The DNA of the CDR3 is TGCACCAGCAGCCGGGACTACCGAATCGGGACCCAGTACTTC.

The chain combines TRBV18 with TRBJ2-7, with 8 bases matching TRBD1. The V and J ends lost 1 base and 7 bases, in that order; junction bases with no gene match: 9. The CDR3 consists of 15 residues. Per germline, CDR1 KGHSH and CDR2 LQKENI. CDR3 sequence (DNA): TGTGCCAGCTCACCACGGAGACAGGGGTTGTGGGAGCAGTACTTC. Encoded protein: CASSPRRQGLWEQYF.

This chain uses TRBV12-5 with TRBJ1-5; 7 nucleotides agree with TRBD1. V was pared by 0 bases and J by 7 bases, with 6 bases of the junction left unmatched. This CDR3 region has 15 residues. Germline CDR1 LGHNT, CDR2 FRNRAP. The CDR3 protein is CASGLVNRGGQPQHF. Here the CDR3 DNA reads TGTGCTAGTGGTTTGGTAAACAGGGGTGGACAGCCCCAGCATTTT.

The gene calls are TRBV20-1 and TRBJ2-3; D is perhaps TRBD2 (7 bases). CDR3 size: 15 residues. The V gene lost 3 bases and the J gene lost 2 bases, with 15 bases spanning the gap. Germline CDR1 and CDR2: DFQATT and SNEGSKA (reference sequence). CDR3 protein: CSASFAGANTDTQYF. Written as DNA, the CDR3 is TGCAGTGCTAGTTTCGCGGGGGCCAACACAGATACGCAGTATTTT.

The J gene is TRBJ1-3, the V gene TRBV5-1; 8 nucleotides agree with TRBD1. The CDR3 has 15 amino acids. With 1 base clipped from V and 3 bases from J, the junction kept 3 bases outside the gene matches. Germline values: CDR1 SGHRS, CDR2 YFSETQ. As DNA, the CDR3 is TGCGCCAGCAGCTTGACAGGGGGAAATGGAAACACCATATATTTT. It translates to CASSLTGGNGNTIYF.

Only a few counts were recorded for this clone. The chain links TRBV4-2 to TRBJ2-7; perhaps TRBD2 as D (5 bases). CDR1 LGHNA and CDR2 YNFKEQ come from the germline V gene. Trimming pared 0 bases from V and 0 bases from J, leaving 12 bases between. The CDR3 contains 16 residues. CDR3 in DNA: TGTGCCAGCAGCCAAGATGACGGGGATTCCTCCTACGAGCAGTACTTC. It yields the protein CASSQDDGDSSYEQYF.

For the CDR3, the DNA is TGTGCCAGCAGCCCAGACCGGGACTACTATCAGCCCCAGCATTTT. Protein sequence: CASSPDRDYYQPQHF. J is TRBJ1-5 and V is TRBV7-2; perhaps TRBD1 as D (5 bases). This CDR3 region has 15 residues. V lost 5 bases, J lost 5 bases, and 16 bases lay in between. Germline lookup yields CDR1 SGHTA and CDR2 FQGNSA.

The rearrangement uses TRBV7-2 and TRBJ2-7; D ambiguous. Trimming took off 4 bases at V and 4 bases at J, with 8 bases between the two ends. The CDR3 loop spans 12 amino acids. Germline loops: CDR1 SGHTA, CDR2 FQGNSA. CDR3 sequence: CASSWTFYEQYF. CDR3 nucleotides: TGTGCCAGCAGCTGGACCTTTTACGAGCAGTACTTC.